These T cell receptor beta chains were read from a single sample in a study of blood T cell repertoires in COVID-19. Method: immunoSEQ multiplex PCR; TCRdb's copy keeps in-frame clones and lacks some. The data hold around 200,000 clones, with 85% to 90% observed a single time. What was sequenced was peripheral blood. These receptors were collected from a man between 45 and 60 years old with acute or convalescent COVID-19. Each CDR3 is given with its conserved first and last residue. Fields, in order: J gene, clone size, D gene, V gene, CDR3 DNA, CDR3 protein. A D gene is named only where the DNA matches it firmly. Not all rows give a size; the values are once, few, many and, for expanded clones, a class.

TRBJ1-2	.	TRBD1	TRBV5-4	TGTGCCAGCAGCCCCGGGGGGGCGACAGGGAACTATGGCTACACCTTC	CASSPGGATGNYGYTF
TRBJ2-7	few	.	TRBV19	TGTGCCAGTAGTATCGGACTGAGCTCCTACGAGCAGTACTTC	CASSIGLSSYEQYF
TRBJ1-1	.	.	TRBV28	TGTGCCAGCAGTGATCCCAGGGGCACTGAAGCTTTCTTT	CASSDPRGTEAFF
TRBJ1-5	.	.	TRBV6-4	TGTGCCAGCAGCGCGGTCGGAGGAAGCAATCAGCCCCAGCATTTT	CASSAVGGSNQPQHF
TRBJ1-4	.	TRBD1	TRBV9	TGTGCCAGCAGCGTGACCCCAGGGGGCGCAGGTGAAAAACTGTTTTTT	CASSVTPGGAGEKLFF
TRBJ1-1	.	.	TRBV11-2	TGTGCCAGCAGCCCACAGGGATACGGTGAAGCTTTCTTT	CASSPQGYGEAFF
TRBJ1-2	.	TRBD1	TRBV6-6	TGTGCCAGCAGCGGACAGGGGGCCGGGGGTAACTATGGCTACACCTTC	CASSGQGAGGNYGYTF
TRBJ2-3	.	TRBD1	TRBV25-1	TGTGCCAGCAGCCCGGGACAGGTTAGCACAGATACGCAGTATTTT	CASSPGQVSTDTQYF
TRBJ2-5	.	TRBD2	TRBV7-2	TGTGCCAGCAGCTTTAGGACTAGCGGGGGGGTTCTCCAGTACTTC	CASSFRTSGGVLQYF
TRBJ2-6	.	.	TRBV5-8	TGTGCCAGCAGCTTGAAGGGGGCTGGGGCCAACGTCCTGACTTTC	CASSLKGAGANVLTF
TRBJ1-2	.	TRBD1	TRBV3-1/TRBV3-2	TGTGCCAGCAGCCAACTCGGGACAGGGGGTTCTGGCTATGGCTACACCTTC	CASSQLGTGGSGYGYTF
TRBJ2-7	once	.	TRBV2	TGTGCCAGCAGTGTCCAGGGTAGTAGGTACGAGCAGTACTTC	CASSVQGSRYEQYF
TRBJ1-5	.	.	TRBV6-9	TGTGCCAGCAGTTATCCACACAGGGCCAATCAGCCCCAGCATTTT	CASSYPHRANQPQHF
TRBJ2-5	.	.	TRBV18	TGTGCCAGCTCATCCGGGGAGACCCAGTACTTC	CASSSGETQYF
TRBJ2-2	.	TRBD2	TRBV11-3	TGTGCCAGCAGCCGGACTAGCGGGAACACCGGGGAGCTGTTTTTT	CASSRTSGNTGELFF
TRBJ1-6	.	TRBD1	TRBV5-4	TGTGCCAGCAGCTTGGATCCAGGGGGAAATTCACCCCTCCACTTT	CASSLDPGGNSPLHF
TRBJ1-4	.	TRBD1	TRBV7-8	TGTGCCAGCAGCCCCAGACGGGACAGCAAGGAAAAACTGTTTTTT	CASSPRRDSKEKLFF
TRBJ1-5	.	TRBD1	TRBV18	TGTGCCAGCTCAAGAGGGACAGTACGCGATCAGCCCCAGCATTTT	CASSRGTVRDQPQHF
TRBJ1-2	once	.	TRBV5-8	TGTGCCAGCAGCTGGCGGATTACTCATGGCTACACCTTC	CASSWRITHGYTF
TRBJ1-2	.	.	TRBV19	TGTGCCAGTAGTACCGGGACGATGCGGGGCACCTTC	CASSTGTMRGTF
TRBJ2-1	.	TRBD1	TRBV5-1	TGCGCCAGCACTAAACAGGGGTACTCCTACAATGAGCAGTTCTTC	CASTKQGYSYNEQFF
TRBJ1-3	.	.	TRBV30	TGTGCCTGGAGTGTAGGAGGCAGCTCTGGAAACACCATATATTTT	CAWSVGGSSGNTIYF
TRBJ2-5	.	.	TRBV19	TGTGCCAGTAGTAGGAGGGTTCGTGAGACCCAGTACTTC	CASSRRVRETQYF
TRBJ2-5	.	.	TRBV25-1	TGTGCCAGCAGTGTCCCCCGAACAGGAAGGGAGACCCAGTACTTC	CASSVPRTGRETQYF
TRBJ2-7	.	TRBD1	TRBV19	TGTGCCAGTAGTGCCGGGACAGTAGGCTTAGAGCAGTACTTC	CASSAGTVGLEQYF
TRBJ1-2	.	TRBD1	TRBV6-1	TGTGCCAGCAGTGAACTAGACAGGGGGCGATATGGCTACACCTTC	CASSELDRGRYGYTF
TRBJ1-6	.	TRBD1	TRBV11-2	TGTGCCAGCAGCGCAATGACAGGGACATATAATTCACCCCTCCACTTT	CASSAMTGTYNSPLHF
TRBJ1-2	.	.	TRBV3-1/TRBV3-2	TGTGCCAGCAGCCAGGCCCGATGGGGGGTCGTTGGCTACACCTTC	CASSQARWGVVGYTF
TRBJ2-3	.	TRBD2	TRBV19	TGTGCCAGTAGTATATTCCTAGCGGGGGCCCAGACATCCACAGATACGCAGTATTTT	CASSIFLAGAQTSTDTQYF
TRBJ2-2	.	.	TRBV9	TGTGCCAGCAGCGTAGCTCCAGGGTCGGGGAACACCGGGGAGCTGTTTTTT	CASSVAPGSGNTGELFF
TRBJ2-3	.	TRBD2	TRBV5-4	TGTGCCAGCAGCTTGAGCGGGGGGCTGATCACAGATACGCAGTATTTT	CASSLSGGLITDTQYF
TRBJ1-2	.	.	TRBV3-1/TRBV3-2	TGTGCCAGCAGCCAAAGTCAGGACTATGGCTACACCTTC	CASSQSQDYGYTF
TRBJ2-4	.	TRBD1	TRBV5-1	TGCGCCAGCAGCTTGGAGGGGGCGGGCAAAAACATTCAGTACTTC	CASSLEGAGKNIQYF
TRBJ2-1	.	.	TRBV5-4	TGTGCCAGCAGCTTGGAACCTAGATTCAGCCTTAATGATGAGCAGTTCTTC	CASSLEPRFSLNDEQFF
TRBJ1-6	.	TRBD1	TRBV5-1	TGCGCCAGCAGCTTTACAGGGGGAGGGAATTCACCCCTCCACTTT	CASSFTGGGNSPLHF
TRBJ2-7	.	.	TRBV7-3	TGTGCCAGCAGCTTCGGGCCTGGGACTGTCTACGAGCAGTACTTC	CASSFGPGTVYEQYF
TRBJ1-2	.	TRBD1	TRBV12-5	TGTGCTAGTGGCGACCGTCCGGGACAGGGGAAGGGAGGCTACACCTTC	CASGDRPGQGKGGYTF
TRBJ1-4	.	TRBD1	TRBV19	TGTGCCAGCCGACAGGGGCCGGGGTTTAGTGAAAAACTGTTTTTT	CASRQGPGFSEKLFF
TRBJ2-2	.	.	TRBV5-4	TGTGCCAGCAGCACCTATACCGGGGAGCTGTTTTTT	CASSTYTGELFF
TRBJ2-7	.	.	TRBV19	TGTGCCAGTAGGACACAGGGCTCGCGGGACGAGCAGTACTTC	CASRTQGSRDEQYF
TRBJ1-6	.	.	TRBV19	TGTGCCAGCCAATGGGCCAATGGCGGGACGCACACCACCCTCCACTTT	CASQWANGGTHTTLHF
TRBJ1-2	.	.	TRBV27	TGTGCCAGCAGTTTATATCGGAAGGGGCCGAGCTACACCTTC	CASSLYRKGPSYTF
TRBJ1-3	.	TRBD1	TRBV5-4	TGTGCCGTCGAACAGGGGGCGCTTGGAAACACCATATATTTT	CAVEQGALGNTIYF
TRBJ1-4	.	.	TRBV7-9	TGTGCCAGCAGCTTCCTTCAGGGGATGGCTAATGAAAAACTGTTTTTT	CASSFLQGMANEKLFF
TRBJ1-1	.	.	TRBV2	TGTGCCAGCAGCGCCCTCGCGGTGAACACTGAAGCTTTCTTT	CASSALAVNTEAFF
TRBJ1-2	.	.	TRBV2	TGTGCCAGCAGTGACTCGGGGTTGGGCTATGGCTACACCTTC	CASSDSGLGYGYTF
TRBJ2-2	.	.	TRBV9	TGTGCCAGCAGCTTGACAGGTTTCACCGGGGAGCTGTTTTTT	CASSLTGFTGELFF
TRBJ2-5	once	.	TRBV5-1	TGCGCCAGCAGAGTAGGGGGGGCCCAAGAGACCCAGTACTTC	CASRVGGAQETQYF
TRBJ2-3	.	TRBD2	TRBV4-1	TGCGCCAGCAGCCCACGCCGAGGCGGGGGGAGCACAGATACGCAGTATTTT	CASSPRRGGGSTDTQYF
TRBJ1-2	few	TRBD1	TRBV7-9	TGTGCCAGCAGCACGGGACAGGGAAATGGCTATGGCTACACCTTC	CASSTGQGNGYGYTF